This T cell receptor (beta chain) is from a study of blood T cells in healthy people across ages (dated by TCRdb to between 2014 and 2017). Background on the whole study: In model experiments, template switching captured roughly one uniquely barcoded TCR beta cDNA molecule for every two T cells. Age-related changes in TCR beta repertoire diversity were measured in the study by deep sequencing normalized with unique cDNA molecular identifiers. The donors were divided into four age groups: young (average about 15 years), middle-aged (around 41), aged (about 61) and long-lived (roughly 88). To avoid experimental bias, donors of different ages were distributed randomly across sequencing lanes. Two additional independent replicas of 1 million unique cDNA reads from the same blood draw were analyzed for two donors (one aged 18 to 30 and one aged 80 or older).

Germline trimming amounts to 5 bases on V and 5 bases on J, with 5 as the count of junction bases outside the gene matches. CDR1 and CDR2 were assigned from the germline V gene (reference sequence) as GTSNPN and SVGIG. Including cysteine and phenylalanine, the CDR3 has 12 amino acids. The sequence is cut down to CDR3 DNA, 36 bases in frame from base 1. Donors were 40 or so systemically healthy Caucasian individuals from Russia aged roughly 6 to 95 years. Approximately 10 milliliters of peripheral blood were collected from each donor into EDTA-treated Vacutainer tubes. Ficoll-Paque density-gradient centrifugation was used to isolate PBMCs, with at least 6 million per sample. Trizol reagent was used to extract total RNA from the PBMCs, yielding at least 5.5 micrograms per sample. The percentages of naive CD45RAhigh/CD27high T cells were determined by flow cytometry on a PBMC aliquot from every donor.

Study-level results and caveats: Estimates of total diversity based on one million sequenced T cells were regarded as lower bounds and as underestimates. Because donor CMV infection status was unknown, age-related changes in expanded clonotypes were potentially confounded. Compared with the aged group, more naive CD4+ T cells, fewer expanded clones and increased TCR diversity were shown by the long-lived group, suggesting age selection. Observed TCR beta diversity per million T cells fell roughly linearly with age, and a significant reduction was already apparent by age roughly 40. The percentage of naive T cells measured by flow cytometry correlated strongly with observed TCR beta diversity. Conclusive comparison of naive and antigen-experienced compartments was prevented by the profiling of bulk unsorted PBMCs.

The library was produced with 5' RACE. Instrument used: Illumina HiSeq 2500. A second PCR of 7 to 11 cycles was performed with a sample-barcoded 5' primer and a J-beta primer mix. Each TCR beta cDNA molecule received a unique molecular identifier from a template-switch 5' adaptor carrying 12 random nucleotides. At least 2.5 million CDR3-containing paired-end reads were obtained from each sample. First-strand cDNA synthesis was performed from all RNA using the Mint cDNA synthesis kit, with priming by a TRBC-specific oligonucleotide. Following uracil-DNA glycosylase treatment, a first 18-cycle PCR with universal primers M1SS and BC2_uni_R was performed on all cDNA. From the authors' description of their analysis: Normalization of each sample was performed by random selection of 1 million high-quality reads, each carrying a distinct molecular identifier. Reads sharing molecular identifiers were discarded rather than binned into consensus sequences. MiTCR, with a Q25 quality threshold and the strictest error-elimination algorithm, was used for CDR3 identification, clonotype clustering and error correction. A nonparametric unseen species model using Euler transformation provided a lower-bound estimate of total TCR beta diversity. TCRdb applied fastp at Q25 and MiXCR to the public reads, then kept only in-frame beta chains. Each entry merges the rows of one CDR3 protein and shows their most common DNA and genes. TCRdb's processing, not the authors' own work, is the source of the V and J calls. This sample is represented by around 1,700,000 distinct CDR3 sequences; about 28% of them were singletons. The top ten constitute about 7.7% of the sample.

Points on this clonotype: The antigen it recognizes is unknown. Base qualities are not provided; no much larger clone lies one nucleotide away.

Recombination linked TRBV30 to TRBJ1-1; TRBD1 agrees with 7 junctional bases. The clonotype was recovered from a woman in her thirties in good health. The specimen was blood. The CDR3 sequence is CAWGSGGTEAFF. The DNA sequence is given as TGTGCCTGGGGCTCAGGGGGGACTGAAGCTTTCTTT. When the CDR3 is completed using the reference TRBV30 and TRBJ1-1 genes on either side, the full variable domain is SQTIHQWPATLVQPVGSPLSLECTVEGTSNPNLYWYRQAAGRGLQLLFYSVGIGQISSEVPQNLSASRPQDRQFILSSKKLLLSDSGFYLCAWGSGGTEAFFGQGTRLTVV.